This TCR beta chain was identified during a study of beta chain features in type 1 diabetes listed by TCRdb under 2018. Study-level background: Mean age, gender distribution, total cell number and subset yield did not differ between patients and healthy donors. Whereas all 30 or so donors provided naive and central memory subsets, regulatory and stem cell-like memory subsets were isolated from just 8 patients and roughly 8 healthy donors. A total of approximately 100 million sorted cells were examined across all samples, and the number of cells per subset was strongly correlated with RNA yield. The study compared TCRB repertoires of sorted circulating CD4+ T cell subsets between recently diagnosed type 1 diabetes patients and matched healthy donors.

The entire isolated RNA was reverse transcribed using the High Capacity cDNA Reverse Transcription Kit, and thus expressed TCRB transcripts were sequenced. Deep immunoSEQ sequencing was performed on naive, central memory and regulatory T cell samples, with an average of roughly 4 million total reads per sample. Sorted cells were lysed in RLT buffer, and RNA was extracted using DNase-treated RNeasy Micro or Mini kits according to cell number. To prevent cross-contamination, each cell subset was processed individually, whereas patient and healthy donor samples were processed jointly. Using the immunoSEQ multiplex PCR, TCRB sequences were amplified from cDNA into 87-bp fragments spanning the CDR3 region. Sequencing of the amplicons was performed on the Illumina HiSeq platform. The original methods were these. PCR bias was corrected computationally using synthetic template baselines, and reads within Hamming distance 2 were collapsed, with unmergeable singletons discarded. Reads were aligned to IMGT to assign V, D and J genes, CDR3 length, and insertions or deletions at six rearrangement sites. Within each subset, clonotype counts were normalized to sorted cell number, and only after that were true diversity and Gini coefficients computed with the tcR R package. The overlap coefficient, calculated on TCRB nucleotide sequences, was used to measure repertoire sharing. Out-of-frame TCRB sequences from naive cells were analyzed as a proxy for the pre-selection repertoire. TCRdb obtained this table from immuneACCESS and retained in-frame rearrangements with V and J assigned. These tables miss some clones; where compared with another copy, unresolved V genes account for less than half of the shortfall, and the remainder is unexplained. Clone size and the V and J calls come from that table; the DNA yielded D and trimming. For this sample there are over 200,000 clones; under 13% appear just once. In total, the top ten clones hold around 0.017% of the sample.

Each donor gave one peripheral blood draw, averaging approximately 110 mL, which was collected into heparinised tubes. A BD FACSAria II was used to sort naive, central memory, regulatory and stem cell-like memory CD4+ T cells with a panel that included CD45RO, CCR7, CD25, CD127, CD95 and CD27. A purity above 98% was achieved for all sorted populations. Right away, PBMCs were isolated by Lymphoprep density gradient centrifugation and were stained directly, with no culture step. Samples were stained and sorted in pairs, with one healthy donor and one patient per experiment, so that batch effects were minimized. This clone appeared a few times. The antigen it binds to is not known. No qualities accompany the bases; no much larger clone lies one base away. V loses 5 bases, J loses 6 bases, and the germline ends lie 19 bases apart. The germline V gene specifies SGHTA as CDR1 and FQGTGA as CDR2. From the cysteine through the phenylalanine, the CDR3 covers 16 amino acids. The kept DNA is CDR3 alone, 48 bases in frame from the first base.

Findings and caveats that apply to the study as a whole: Fewer insertions and more nucleotide deletions at VDJ recombination sites were observed in patients with type 1 diabetes, implying thymic rearrangement abnormalities. Only small numbers of individuals were included in the HLA sub-analyses, which left unresolved whether HLA type had any influence on TCRB rearrangement. Because cDNA was sequenced instead of genomic DNA, activated cells with high expression could be over-represented, although the groups did not differ in activation or CD3 levels. Naive, central memory and regulatory TCRB repertoires appeared to be more similar among patients than among healthy donors. Shorter templates might be favored by PCR, yet because patient and control samples were amplified and corrected together, any such skew would affect both groups equally. Type 1 diabetes patients showed a moderate but significant shortening of TCRB CDR3 length in all four CD4+ subsets.

The sample taken for sequencing was naive CD4+ T cells from blood. The cell subset or site label corresponds to: true naive CD4+ T cells. The receptor comes from a man aged 30 to 45 with type 1 diabetes. Rearrangement joined TRBV7-3 to TRBJ2-2; matching of 5 bases hints at TRBD2 as the D gene. The nucleotides read TGTGCCAGCAGCCTCGGACTCGCCAGAGCACCCGGGGAGCTGTTTTTT. Its translation is CASSLGLARAPGELFF.